These 21 T cell receptor beta chains came from one sample sequenced in a study of cytomegalovirus exposure and HLA in healthy donors. Primers for the PCR totalled 60 Vbeta and 13 Jbeta. Libraries were prepared by immunoSEQ multiplex PCR; TCRdb keeps only in-frame clonotypes and omits some of them. This sample yields roughly 110,000 clones, of which 76% are seen a single time; approximately 2.2% belongs to the top ten. Input material: PBMCs. The source of these receptors is a man in his late teens or twenties in good health and CMV-seronegative.

This clone was seen a single time. The V call is TRBV5-6, the J call TRBJ2-1; possibly TRBD1 for D (5 bases). Germline V gives CDR1 SGHDT, CDR2 YYEEEE. V lost 1 base and J lost 0, with 11 bases in between. This CDR3 is 16 amino acids long. CDR3 DNA: TGTGCCAGCAGCTTGTACGCAGGGTCCTCCTACAATGAGCAGTTCTTC. Encoded protein: CASSLYAGSSYNEQFF.

This clone came up once. The chain employs TRBV21-1 and TRBJ1-2; the D call of TRBD1 is as the table states it, not checked on the DNA. TRBV21-1 is marked as a pseudogene. The CDR3 has 12 residues. CDR3 in amino acids: CASIEDRHGYTF. The CDR3 DNA is TGTGCCAGTATCGAGGACAGGCATGGCTACACCTTC.

This clone has only a few counts. The chain is built from TRBV4-2 and TRBJ1-6; 9 nucleotides line up with TRBD1. Germline V gives CDR1 LGHNA, CDR2 YNFKEQ. There are 16 residues in the CDR3. With V trimmed by 0 bases and J by 8 bases, 5 bases remained unmatched. CDR3 sequence: CASSQEAGQGYSPLHF. CDR3 bases: TGTGCCAGCAGCCAAGAGGCGGGACAGGGTTATTCACCCCTCCACTTT.

The rearrangement joins TRBV7-9 to TRBJ2-4, with D possibly TRBD2 on 6 matching bases. Trimming removed 5 bases at V and 6 bases at J, with 17 bases between. Germline V lookup: CDR1 SEHNR, CDR2 FQNEAQ (reference sequence). The CDR3 spans 15 residues. The CDR3 coding sequence is TGTGCCAGCAGCCCCTACCTACTCGGGGGAAACATTCAGTACTTC. Translated, it gives CASSPYLLGGNIQYF. The full variable domain, completed using reference TRBV7-9 and TRBJ2-4, is DTGVSQNPRHKITKRGQNVTFRCDPISEHNRLYWYRQTLGQGPEFLTYFQNEAQLEKSRLLSDRFSAERPKGSFSTLEIQRTEQGDSAMYLCASSPYLLGGNIQYFGAGTRLSVL.

The rearrangement uses TRBV19 and TRBJ1-5; D is uncertain. V lost 9 bases, J lost 2 bases, and 8 bases lay in between. The CDR3 is made up of 12 amino acids. The germline CDR1 and CDR2 sequences are LNHDA and SQIVND (reference sequence). The chain's CDR3 is CASRRGNQPQHF. The CDR3 DNA reads as TGTGCCAGCCGTCGGGGCAATCAGCCCCAGCATTTT.

This rearrangement joins TRBV5-1 to TRBJ1-1; 7 bases fit TRBD1. The CDR3 runs to 13 residues. V lost 4 bases to trimming and J lost 4 bases; unmatched junction nucleotides: 4. Germline-derived CDR1 and CDR2 are SGHRS and YFSETQ. Written as DNA, the CDR3 is TGCGCCAGCAGCCGACAGGGAAGCACTGAAGCTTTCTTT. It yields the protein CASSRQGSTEAFF.

V usage is TRBV4-2 and J usage is TRBJ2-5; D is possibly TRBD2 (6 bases). V lost 1 base, J lost 6 bases, and 12 bases lay in between. The CDR3 sequence is 14 residues long. Germline values: CDR1 LGHNA, CDR2 YNFKEQ. The CDR3 DNA reads as TGTGCCAGCAGCCAAGCGGGGGAGCTCAAGACCCAGTACTTC. Its translation is CASSQAGELKTQYF.

The rearrangement uses TRBV13 and TRBJ2-4; tentatively, D is TRBD2 (5 bases). Trimming left V 0 bases short and J 6 bases short, with 12 bases between. CDR1 PRHDT and CDR2 FYEKMQ come from the germline V gene (reference sequence). The CDR3 runs to 15 residues. The CDR3 nucleotides are TGTGCCAGCAGCTTAGGTCGCGGGCCGGCAAACATTCAGTACTTC. Translating gives CASSLGRGPANIQYF.

This clone appeared a single time. The CDR3 region is CASSPRGLGNQPQHF. DNA of the CDR3: TGTGCCAGCAGCCCCCGGGGGTTGGGCAATCAGCCCCAGCATTTT. The V and J genes are TRBV14 and TRBJ1-5; D is possibly TRBD1 (5 bases). Germline V lookup: CDR1 SGHDN, CDR2 FVKESK. CDR3 length: 15 residues. V lost 4 bases, J lost 2 bases, and 12 bases lay in between.

The V and J genes are TRBV5-4 and TRBJ2-1; 9 bases agree with TRBD1. Germline assignment: CDR1 SGHNT and CDR2 YYREEE (reference sequence). The CDR3 length is 14 residues. The V segment lost 3 bases and the J segment 8 bases; nucleotides outside the gene matches: 6. The DNA for the CDR3 is TGTGCCAGCAGCTCCACGGACAGGGGCCATGAGCAGTTCTTC. This sequence encodes CASSSTDRGHEQFF.

The gene calls are TRBV2 and TRBJ2-1; 10 nucleotides agree with TRBD1. Germline V gene data show CDR1 as SNHLY and CDR2 as FYNNEI. The junction had 7 bases not matched to a gene; V was cut back by 7 bases and J by 7 bases. The CDR3 consists of 14 residues. The CDR3 reads CASTGTGEPNEQFF. The CDR3 nucleotides read TGTGCCAGCACCGGGACAGGGGAACCAAATGAGCAGTTCTTC. Using reference TRBV2 and TRBJ2-1 for the parts outside the CDR3, the full variable domain is EPEVTQTPSHQVTQMGQEVILRCVPISNHLYFYWYRQILGQKVEFLVSFYNNEISEKSEIFDDQFSVERPDGSNFTLKIRSTKLEDSAMYFCASTGTGEPNEQFFGPGTRLTVL.

A few counts support this clone. J is TRBJ2-3 and V is TRBV5-1, with a possible D match to TRBD2 (6 bases). Per germline, CDR1 SGHRS and CDR2 YFSETQ. The CDR3 loop spans 16 amino acids. Deletions cut 3 bases from V and 6 bases from J, with 20 bases between. In DNA, the CDR3 is TGCGCCAGCAGCTCGGTGGGAGGTTTCAGAGGGGATACGCAGTATTTT. As protein: CASSSVGGFRGDTQYF.

V gene TRBV10-1 combines with J gene TRBJ2-3; a possible D gene is TRBD1 (5 bases). In germline, CDR1 is WNHNN, CDR2 SYGVQD (reference sequence). The CDR3 spans 13 residues. V was pared by 9 bases and J by 0 bases, with 10 bases between. In nucleotides, the CDR3 is TGCGCCAGTCCAGACAGAAGCACAGATACGCAGTATTTT. Protein: CASPDRSTDTQYF.

This chain joins TRBV4-2 and TRBJ1-5, with TRBD1 matching over 9 bases. Per the germline V gene, CDR1 is LGHNA and CDR2 is YNFKEQ. Germline trimming cut 0 bases from V and 6 bases from J; bases unmatched to any gene: 6. The CDR3 contains 16 residues. The CDR3 DNA is TGTGCCAGCAGCCAAGACGTCGGGACAGGGTCTCAGCCCCAGCATTTT. Translated, it gives CASSQDVGTGSQPQHF.

V usage is TRBV14 and J usage is TRBJ2-7; 11 nucleotides agree with TRBD2. V trimming: 4 bases; J trimming: 4 bases; junction bases outside the gene matches: 3. The germline V gene encodes CDR1 SGHDN and CDR2 FVKESK. The CDR3 totals 14 residues. CDR3 sequence (DNA): TGTGCCAGCAGCCTCGGGACTAGCGGATACGAGCAGTACTTC. Translating gives CASSLGTSGYEQYF.

This sequence joins TRBV4-1 and TRBJ2-1; 9 positions agree with TRBD2. V lost 1 base, J lost 11 bases, and 12 bases stayed unmatched. Germline loops: CDR1 MGHRA, CDR2 YSYEKL. This CDR3 comprises 16 residues. DNA of the CDR3: TGCGCCAGCAGCCAAGTGGGGAGCGGGGGGCGCTTGAAGCAGTTCTTC. Amino acids: CASSQVGSGGRLKQFF.

The V gene is TRBV6-5, the J gene TRBJ2-7; the D is unclear. CDR3 length: 16 amino acids. Trimming removed 0 bases at V and 0 bases at J, with 12 bases between. Germline V gene sequence: CDR1 MNHEY, CDR2 SVGAGI. CDR3 residues: CASSYSIGDNSYEQYF. DNA of the CDR3: TGTGCCAGCAGTTACTCGATTGGTGACAACTCCTACGAGCAGTACTTC.

This chain joins TRBV5-1 and TRBJ1-2; perhaps TRBD1 as D (6 bases). CDR1 and CDR2 (germline): SGHRS, YFSETQ. V dropped 5 bases and J dropped 4 bases, with 12 bases sitting between them. This CDR3 has 13 amino acids. CDR3 region: CASRSTGPYGYTF. In DNA, the CDR3 is TGCGCCAGCAGGTCGACAGGACCCTATGGCTACACCTTC.

The V call is TRBV27, the J call TRBJ1-1; 11 bases match TRBD1. In germline, CDR1 is MNHEY, CDR2 SMNVEV (reference sequence). The CDR3 totals 16 residues. V was pared by 5 bases and J by 10 bases, with 15 bases of the junction left unmatched. The CDR3 nucleotides are TGTGCCAGCAGTCCCCGCGGGGACAGGGGGGGTAGTATAGCTTTCTTT. Its protein is CASSPRGDRGGSIAFF.

The chain has TRBV5-6 and TRBJ1-1, with 8 positions matching TRBD1. The CDR3 has 14 residues. Germline V gene data show CDR1 as SGHDT and CDR2 as YYEEEE. V dropped 7 bases and J dropped 2; count of bases not matched to a gene: 7. The CDR3 DNA follows: TGTGCCAGCGGCGCAGGGGGCAGAAACACTGAAGCTTTCTTT. This encodes CASGAGGRNTEAFF.

The chain employs TRBV28 and TRBJ2-7; TRBD1 matches 7 bases. Trimming removed 6 bases from V and 2 bases from J; junction bases left unmatched: 7. Germline loops: CDR1 MDHEN, CDR2 SYDVKM. This CDR3 spans 14 amino acids. The CDR3 is CASRIQGVAYEQYF. Written as DNA, the CDR3 is TGTGCCAGCAGAATCCAGGGGGTGGCCTACGAGCAGTACTTC.